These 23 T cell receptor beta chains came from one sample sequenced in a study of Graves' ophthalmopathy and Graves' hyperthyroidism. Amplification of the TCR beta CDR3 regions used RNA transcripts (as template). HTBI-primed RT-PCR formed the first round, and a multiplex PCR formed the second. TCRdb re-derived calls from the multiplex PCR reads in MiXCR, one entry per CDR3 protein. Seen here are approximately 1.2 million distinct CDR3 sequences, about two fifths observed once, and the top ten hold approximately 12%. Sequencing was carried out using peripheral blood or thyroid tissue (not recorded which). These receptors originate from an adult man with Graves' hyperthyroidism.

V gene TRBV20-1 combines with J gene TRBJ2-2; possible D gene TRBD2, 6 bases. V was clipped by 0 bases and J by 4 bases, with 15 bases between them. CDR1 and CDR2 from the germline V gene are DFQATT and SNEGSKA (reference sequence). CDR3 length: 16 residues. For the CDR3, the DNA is TGCAGTGCTAGAGATCCGGGCGGGGTCCTCACCGGGGAGCTGTTTTTT. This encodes CSARDPGGVLTGELFF.

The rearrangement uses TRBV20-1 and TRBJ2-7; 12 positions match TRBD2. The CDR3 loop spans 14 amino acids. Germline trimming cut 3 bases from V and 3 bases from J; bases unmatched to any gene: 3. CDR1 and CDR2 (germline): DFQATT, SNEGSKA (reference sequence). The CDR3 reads CSASASGRVYEQYF. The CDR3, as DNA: TGCAGTGCTAGTGCTAGCGGGAGGGTCTACGAGCAGTACTTC.

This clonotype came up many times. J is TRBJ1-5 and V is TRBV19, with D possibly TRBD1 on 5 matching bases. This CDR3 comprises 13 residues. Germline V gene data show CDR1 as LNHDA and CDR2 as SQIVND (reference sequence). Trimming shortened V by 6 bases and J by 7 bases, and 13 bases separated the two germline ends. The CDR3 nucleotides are TGTGCCAGTAGCCCGGGGGGGAGGCAGCCCCAGCATTTT. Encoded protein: CASSPGGRQPQHF.

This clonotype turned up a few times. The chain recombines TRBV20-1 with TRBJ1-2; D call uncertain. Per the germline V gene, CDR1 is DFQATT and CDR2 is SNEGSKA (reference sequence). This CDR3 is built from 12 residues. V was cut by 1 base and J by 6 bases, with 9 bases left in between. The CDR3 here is CSARGGFDGYTF. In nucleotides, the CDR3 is TGCAGTGCTAGAGGGGGTTTCGATGGCTACACCTTC.

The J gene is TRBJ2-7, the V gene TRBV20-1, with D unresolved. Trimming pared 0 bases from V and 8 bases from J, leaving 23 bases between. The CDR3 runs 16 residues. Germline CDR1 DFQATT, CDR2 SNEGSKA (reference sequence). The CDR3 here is CSARDVLSDISTKQYF. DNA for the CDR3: TGCAGTGCTAGAGATGTTTTGTCTGACATCTCTACGAAGCAGTACTTC.

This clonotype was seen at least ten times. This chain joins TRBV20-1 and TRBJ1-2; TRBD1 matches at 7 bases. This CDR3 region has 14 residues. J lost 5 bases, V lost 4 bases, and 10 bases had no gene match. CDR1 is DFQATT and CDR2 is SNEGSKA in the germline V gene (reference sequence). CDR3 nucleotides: TGCAGTGCTACCACAGGGGAGCAGGGTTATGGCTACACCTTC. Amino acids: CSATTGEQGYGYTF.

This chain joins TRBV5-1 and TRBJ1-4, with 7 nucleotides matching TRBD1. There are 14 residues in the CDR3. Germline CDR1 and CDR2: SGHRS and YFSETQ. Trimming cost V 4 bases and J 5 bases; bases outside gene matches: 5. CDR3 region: CASSRGQQNEKLFF. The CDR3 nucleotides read TGCGCCAGCAGCCGGGGACAGCAGAATGAAAAACTGTTTTTT. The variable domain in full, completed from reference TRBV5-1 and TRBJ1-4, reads KAGVTQTPRYLIKTRGQQVTLSCSPISGHRSVSWYQQTPGQGLQFLFEYFSETQRNKGNFPGRFSGRQFSNSRSEMNVSTLELGDSALYLCASSRGQQNEKLFFGSGTQLSVL.

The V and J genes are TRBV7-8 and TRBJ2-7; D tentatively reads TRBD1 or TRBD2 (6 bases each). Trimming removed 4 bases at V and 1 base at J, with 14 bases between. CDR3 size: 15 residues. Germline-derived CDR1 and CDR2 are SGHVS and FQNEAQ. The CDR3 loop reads CASSSGGVASYEQYF. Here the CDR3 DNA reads TGTGCCAGCAGCTCCGGGGGCGTCGCGTCCTACGAGCAGTACTTC.

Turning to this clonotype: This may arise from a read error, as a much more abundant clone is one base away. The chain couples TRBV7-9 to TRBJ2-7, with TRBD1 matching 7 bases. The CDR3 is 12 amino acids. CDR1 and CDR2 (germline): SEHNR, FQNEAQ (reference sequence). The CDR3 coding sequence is TGTGCCAGCAGCCAAGGGACAGTCGAGCAGCACTTC. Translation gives CASSQGTVEQHF.

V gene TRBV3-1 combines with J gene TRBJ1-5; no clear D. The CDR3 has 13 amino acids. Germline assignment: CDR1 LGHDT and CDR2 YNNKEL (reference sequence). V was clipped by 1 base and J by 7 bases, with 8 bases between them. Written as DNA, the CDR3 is TGTGCCAGCAGCCAAGTGTCCAGCCAGCCCCAGCATTTT. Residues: CASSQVSSQPQHF.

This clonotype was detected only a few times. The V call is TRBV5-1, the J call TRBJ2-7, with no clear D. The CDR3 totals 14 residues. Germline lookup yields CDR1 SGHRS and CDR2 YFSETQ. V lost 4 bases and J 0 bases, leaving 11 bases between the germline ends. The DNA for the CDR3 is TGCGCCAGCAGCCAAGATGCGGACTCCTACGAGCAGTACTTC. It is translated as CASSQDADSYEQYF. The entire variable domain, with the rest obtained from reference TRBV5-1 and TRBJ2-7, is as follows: KAGVTQTPRYLIKTRGQQVTLSCSPISGHRSVSWYQQTPGQGLQFLFEYFSETQRNKGNFPGRFSGRQFSNSRSEMNVSTLELGDSALYLCASSQDADSYEQYFGPGTRLTVT.

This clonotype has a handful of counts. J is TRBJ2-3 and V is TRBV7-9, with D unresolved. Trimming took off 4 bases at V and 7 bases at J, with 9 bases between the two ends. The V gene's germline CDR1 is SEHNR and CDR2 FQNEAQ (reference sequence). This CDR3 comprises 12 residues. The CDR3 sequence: CASSSSLNTQYF. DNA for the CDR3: TGTGCCAGCAGCTCATCTCTAAATACGCAGTATTTT. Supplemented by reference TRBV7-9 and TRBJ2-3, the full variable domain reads DTGVSQNPRHKITKRGQNVTFRCDPISEHNRLYWYRQTLGQGPEFLTYFQNEAQLEKSRLLSDRFSAERPKGSFSTLEIQRTEQGDSAMYLCASSSSLNTQYFGPGTRLTVL.

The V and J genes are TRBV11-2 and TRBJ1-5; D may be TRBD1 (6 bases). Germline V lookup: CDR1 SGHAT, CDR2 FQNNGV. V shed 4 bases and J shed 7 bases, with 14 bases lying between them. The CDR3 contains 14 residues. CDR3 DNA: TGTGCCAGCAGCTCCGAGGGGGGCTGGCAGCCCCAGCATTTT. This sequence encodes CASSSEGGWQPQHF.

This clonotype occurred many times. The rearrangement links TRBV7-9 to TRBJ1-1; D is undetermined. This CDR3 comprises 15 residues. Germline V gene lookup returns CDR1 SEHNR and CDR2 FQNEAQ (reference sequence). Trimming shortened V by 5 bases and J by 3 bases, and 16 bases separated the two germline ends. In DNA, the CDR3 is TGTGCCAGCAGCCCTACAGCCGGTGCGCACACTGAAGCTTTCTTT. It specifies CASSPTAGAHTEAFF.

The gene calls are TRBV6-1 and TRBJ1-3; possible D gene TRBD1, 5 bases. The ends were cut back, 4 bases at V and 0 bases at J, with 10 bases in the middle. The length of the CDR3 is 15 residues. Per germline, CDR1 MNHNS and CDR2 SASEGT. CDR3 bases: TGTGCCAGCAGTGCCTATAGGGGCTCTGGAAACACCATATATTTT. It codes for CASSAYRGSGNTIYF.

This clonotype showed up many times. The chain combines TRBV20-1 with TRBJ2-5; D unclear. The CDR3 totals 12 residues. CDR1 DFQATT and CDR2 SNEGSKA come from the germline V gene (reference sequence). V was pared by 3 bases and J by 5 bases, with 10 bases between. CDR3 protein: CSARVAGETQYF. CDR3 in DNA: TGCAGTGCTAGGGTCGCCGGGGAGACCCAGTACTTC.

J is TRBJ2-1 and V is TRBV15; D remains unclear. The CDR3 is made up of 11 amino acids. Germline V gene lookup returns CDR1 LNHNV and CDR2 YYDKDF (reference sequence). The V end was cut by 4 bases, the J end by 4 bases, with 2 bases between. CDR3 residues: CATSIYNEQFF. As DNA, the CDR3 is TGTGCCACCAGCATTTACAATGAGCAGTTCTTC.

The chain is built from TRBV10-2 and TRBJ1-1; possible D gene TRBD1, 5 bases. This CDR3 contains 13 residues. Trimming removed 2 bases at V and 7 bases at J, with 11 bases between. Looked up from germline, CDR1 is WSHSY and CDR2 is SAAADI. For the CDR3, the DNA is TGCGCCAGCAGTGAGACCGGGGACGGTGAAGCTTTCTTT. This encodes CASSETGDGEAFF.

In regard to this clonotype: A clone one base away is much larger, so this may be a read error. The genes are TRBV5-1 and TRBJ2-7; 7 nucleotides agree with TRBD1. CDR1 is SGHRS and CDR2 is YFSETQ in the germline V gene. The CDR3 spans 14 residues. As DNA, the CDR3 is TGCGCCAACAGCCCAACCGGGACAGCCCACGGGCAGTACTTC. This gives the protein CANSPTGTAHGQYF.

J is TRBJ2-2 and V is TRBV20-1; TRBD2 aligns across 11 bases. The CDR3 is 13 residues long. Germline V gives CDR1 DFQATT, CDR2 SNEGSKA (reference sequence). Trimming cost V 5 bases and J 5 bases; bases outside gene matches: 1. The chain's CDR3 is CSAPSGGTGELFF. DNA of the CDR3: TGCAGTGCTCCTAGCGGGGGGACCGGGGAGCTGTTTTTT.

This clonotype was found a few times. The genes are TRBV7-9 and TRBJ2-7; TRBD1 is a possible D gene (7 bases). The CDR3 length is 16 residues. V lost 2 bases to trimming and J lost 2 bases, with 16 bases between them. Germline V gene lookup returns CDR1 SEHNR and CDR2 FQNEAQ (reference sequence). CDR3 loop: CASSLRGRGSPYEQYF. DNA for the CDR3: TGTGCCAGCAGCTTAAGGGGGCGGGGCAGCCCCTACGAGCAGTACTTC.

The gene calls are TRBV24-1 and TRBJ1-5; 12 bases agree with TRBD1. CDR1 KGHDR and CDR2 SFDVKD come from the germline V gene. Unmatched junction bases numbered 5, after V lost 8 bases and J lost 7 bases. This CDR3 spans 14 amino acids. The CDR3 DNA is TGTGCCACCATGGGACAGGGGGCTTTACAGCCCCAGCATTTT. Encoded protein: CATMGQGALQPQHF.

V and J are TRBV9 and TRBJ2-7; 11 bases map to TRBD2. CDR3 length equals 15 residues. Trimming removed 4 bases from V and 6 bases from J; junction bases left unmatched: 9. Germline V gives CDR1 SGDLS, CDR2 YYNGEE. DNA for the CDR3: TGTGCCAGCAGCCCCCGCACTAGCGGGAGTTCCGAGCAGTACTTC. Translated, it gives CASSPRTSGSSEQYF.